The rows below give T cell receptor beta chains drawn from one sample of a study of T cells in Graves' hyperthyroidism and ophthalmopathy. TCRdb re-derived calls from the multiplex PCR reads in MiXCR, one entry per CDR3 protein. The table includes 600,000 or so distinct CDR3 sequences, 13% to 15% detected once. Source material: blood. Receptors originate from a woman aged 18-30 years with Graves' ophthalmopathy. CDR3s include the opening cysteine and the closing phenylalanine or tryptophan. D genes are given only for firm matches. Size tells how often a clone was seen (once, few, many) or the class of an expanded clone, and some rows leave it out.

CDR3nt	CDR3aa	abundance	d_gene	v_gene	j_gene
TGTGCCTGGAGTGGGCCCATCGACGAGCAGTACTTC	CAWSGPIDEQYF	many	-	TRBV30	TRBJ2-7
TGCGCCAGCAGCCGAGGACAGGGTCGAAGTCAGCCCCAGCATTTT	CASSRGQGRSQPQHF	-	TRBD1	TRBV12-3/TRBV12-4	TRBJ1-5
TGTGCCAGCAGTTACGGTAGGCTCGGCGGGAGCCAGGACTACGAGCAGTACTTC	CASSYGRLGGSQDYEQYF	few	TRBD2	TRBV6-6	TRBJ2-7
TGTGCCAGCATTCCGACAGGGGGCCACGAGCAGTACTTC	CASIPTGGHEQYF	many	TRBD1	TRBV27	TRBJ2-7
TGTGCCAGCAGCCAAGTTAGCGGCCGGGAGACCCAGTACTTC	CASSQVSGRETQYF	many	-	TRBV3-1	TRBJ2-5
TGCAGTGCTCCCCGGGACAGGGGGAATGAGCAGTTCTTC	CSAPRDRGNEQFF	once	TRBD1	TRBV20-1	TRBJ2-1
TGTGCCAGTAGTTACCGGCGGGGTTCGAGAGAGCAGTACTTC	CASSYRRGSREQYF	-	-	TRBV19	TRBJ2-7
TGTGCCAGCAGCGGTATAGCGGGAGGGCCTCTCAACGAGCAGTACTTC	CASSGIAGGPLNEQYF	many	TRBD2	TRBV11-2	TRBJ2-7
TGTGCCAGCAGCGTAGGGGACTACGCGTACAATGAGCAGTTCTTC	CASSVGDYAYNEQFF	many	TRBD2	TRBV9	TRBJ2-1
TGTGCCAGTAGTACCCGGGACAGGGGGCATCTTCAGCCCCAGCATTTT	CASSTRDRGHLQPQHF	-	TRBD1	TRBV19	TRBJ1-5
TGCAGCGTTTTACAGCACAATGAGCAGTTCTTC	CSVLQHNEQFF	many	-	TRBV29-1	TRBJ2-1
TGTGCCAGTAGCCTAACCGGACAGGGGACAGAGACCCAGTACTTC	CASSLTGQGTETQYF	few	TRBD1	TRBV19	TRBJ2-5
TGTGCCATCAGTCCGGGACACCACACAGATGCGCAGTATTTT	CAISPGHHTDAQYF	-	-	TRBV12-3/TRBV12-4	TRBJ2-3
TGCAGTGCTAGAGAAGGGGCGGCGGGTACTGAAGCTTTCTTT	CSAREGAAGTEAFF	many	-	TRBV20-1	TRBJ1-1
TGTGCCAGCAGCCCAAAAGGCGGACTAGCGGTAGCCTACGAGCAGTACTTC	CASSPKGGLAVAYEQYF	few	TRBD2	TRBV3-1	TRBJ2-7
TGTGCCAGCAGTAACTCCCGGGACAGGGGAATATACGAGCAGTACTTC	CASSNSRDRGIYEQYF	many	TRBD1	TRBV6-1	TRBJ2-7
TGTGCCAGCAGTTTAGGGGGGACTCATGAAAAACTGTTTTTT	CASSLGGTHEKLFF	few	-	TRBV7-6	TRBJ1-4
TGTGCCATCAGTGAGTCGTACTACGAGCAGTACTTC	CAISESYYEQYF	many	-	TRBV10-3	TRBJ2-7
TGCGCCAGCAGCTTGGGAGGTTATGCCTCCTACAATGAGCAGTTCTTC	CASSLGGYASYNEQFF	many	-	TRBV5-1	TRBJ2-1
TGTGCCAGCAGACCTGGACTAGCGGTCGGGGAGCTGTTTTTT	CASRPGLAVGELFF	-	TRBD2	TRBV28	TRBJ2-2
TGTGCCATCAGTGAGTCTGAGGCCGACACCGGGGAGCTGCTTTTT	CAISESEADTGELLF	few	-	TRBV10-3	TRBJ2-2
TGTGCCTCAAAGGCAGGGACCATCTTCCACAATGAGCAGTTCTTC	CASKAGTIFHNEQFF	-	-	TRBV6-1	TRBJ2-1
TGTGCCAGCAGCTCGATTCTAGCGGGAGAATACGAGCAGTACTTC	CASSSILAGEYEQYF	many	TRBD2	TRBV7-8	TRBJ2-7
TGTGCCAGCGGTTTACTAGCGGGAGGGCAAGAGCCCCAGTACTTC	CASGLLAGGQEPQYF	-	TRBD2	TRBV28	TRBJ2-5
TGTGCCAGCAGCATTAGCGGGGGAGAGACCCAGTACTTC	CASSISGGETQYF	many	TRBD2	TRBV7-2	TRBJ2-5
TGTGCCAGCAGTACCCCCGGGAGGGACACTGAAGCTTTCTTT	CASSTPGRDTEAFF	-	-	TRBV9	TRBJ1-1
TGTGCCAGCAGCTTAGAGCTGGCGGGAGGGTGGGGTGAGCAGTTCTTC	CASSLELAGGWGEQFF	many	TRBD2	TRBV11-2	TRBJ2-1
TGTGCCAGCAGTCCCCGACCCGGGACAGTGTGGGCTGAAGCTTTCTTT	CASSPRPGTVWAEAFF	many	TRBD1	TRBV28	TRBJ1-1
TGTGCCAGCAGTTTATACCTAGCGGCCAATGAGCAGTTCTTC	CASSLYLAANEQFF	many	TRBD2	TRBV27	TRBJ2-1
TGTGCCAGCGGCGGGGATTTCGAGGATACGCAGTATTTT	CASGGDFEDTQYF	many	-	TRBV6-2/TRBV6-3	TRBJ2-3
TGTGCCAGCAGCAAACGGACTAGCCCGGCGGATACGCAGTATTTT	CASSKRTSPADTQYF	-	TRBD2	TRBV6-2/TRBV6-3	TRBJ2-3
TGTGCCAGTAGTATGGGCTTGGTTGCGTACTATGGCTACACCTTC	CASSMGLVAYYGYTF	few	-	TRBV19	TRBJ1-2
TGCAGTGCTAGATCGGACAGGGCTTGGGAGACCCAGTACTTC	CSARSDRAWETQYF	many	TRBD1	TRBV20-1	TRBJ2-5
TGTGCCAGTAGCATGGGGCTAGGGGCCAACGTCCTGACTTTC	CASSMGLGANVLTF	-	-	TRBV27	TRBJ2-6
TGTGCCTGGAGTGTATACTCTGGAAACACCATATATTTT	CAWSVYSGNTIYF	many	-	TRBV30	TRBJ1-3
TGCAGCGTTGGCGCTAGCGGGTACAATGAGCAGTTCTTC	CSVGASGYNEQFF	few	TRBD2	TRBV29-1	TRBJ2-1
TGTGCCAGCAGCCCAAGCCGGACGCCTCCCGGGGAGCTGTTTTTT	CASSPSRTPPGELFF	many	-	TRBV5-6	TRBJ2-2
TGTGCCAGCAGCTTAGCCCCATGGGGGTCTCTAGCGGGAGAGGGTGAGCAGTTCTTC	CASSLAPWGSLAGEGEQFF	many	TRBD2	TRBV11-3	TRBJ2-1
TGTGCCAGCAGTTTTGGGGGTCAGGGGGGAAGCAATGAGCAGTTCTTC	CASSFGGQGGSNEQFF	many	-	TRBV28	TRBJ2-1
TGTGCCAGTAGTGATTTCCCCGGGGGGATCCAAGAGACCCAGTACTTC	CASSDFPGGIQETQYF	few	TRBD2	TRBV19	TRBJ2-5
TGTGCCAGCAGCTTGGTTTACAGAGGGGACTCACCCCTCCACTTT	CASSLVYRGDSPLHF	few	-	TRBV5-6	TRBJ1-6
TGTGCCACCAGTGGCCCACAGGGGGCAAGGACTAGCGGGGTGAACACCGGGGAGCTGTTTTTT	CATSGPQGARTSGVNTGELFF	many	TRBD2	TRBV24-1	TRBJ2-2
TGTGCCAGCAGTCCCTCCAACGAGGAGCTGTTTTTT	CASSPSNEELFF	few	-	TRBV12-3/TRBV12-4	TRBJ2-2
TGTGCCAGCAGTTACTCTATAGTCTGGGACAAGTCAAACACTGAAGCTTTCTTT	CASSYSIVWDKSNTEAFF	many	-	TRBV6-2/TRBV6-3	TRBJ1-1
TGTGCCAGCAGTTTACCGGGACAGGGGTCAGATACGCAGTATTTT	CASSLPGQGSDTQYF	many	TRBD1	TRBV12-3/TRBV12-4	TRBJ2-3
TGTGCCAGCAGTTTCCGGGGGGGGGACATTCAGTACTTC	CASSFRGGDIQYF	many	TRBD2	TRBV27	TRBJ2-4